The clone carrying this TCR beta chain was counted at least ten times. The antigen remains unidentified. The TCR beta library used iRepertoire HTBI primers with Arm-PCR amplification of CDR3. In the study's own analysis: Across all samples, approximately 64 TRBV segments and around 15 TRBJ segments were identified. TCRdb re-derived calls from the multiplex PCR reads in MiXCR, one entry per CDR3 protein. TCRdb's processing, not the authors', yielded these V and J calls. The table records a few hundred thousand distinct CDR3 sequences, 23% of them present only once. The data were obtained in a study of regulatory T cells in long-lasting Graves disease. As for the study in general: More than 5 years of antithyroid drugs with positive TSH receptor antibodies defined persistent Graves' disease. Study-wide points: Persistent disease was characterized by preferential usage of TRBV28, TRBJ1-2 and TRBJ2-5.

The time point is: persistent/refractory GD, antithyroid drugs over 5 years with positive TRAb. TCR sequences were obtained from RNA taken from PBMCs. The CDR3 is 15 residues long. CDR1 is SGHAT and CDR2 is FQNNGV in the germline V gene. Between the trimmed V and J ends, which lost 5 bases and 5 bases, there was a span of 15 bases. The rearrangement uses TRBV11-2 and TRBJ1-4; D unresolved. This sample comprised peripheral blood mononuclear cells (PBMCs), obtained when the disease was refractory, from a patient treated with antithyroid drugs. This sequence was found in a female donor with Graves disease. CDR3 DNA sequence: TGTGCCAGCAGCCATGGAAAGATGAAGAATGAAAAACTGTTTTTT. Translation gives CASSHGKMKNEKLFF.